The present T cell receptor beta chain was sequenced within a study of blood T cell repertoires in COVID-19. Study context: Sources were T cells, B-cell-depleted T cells, or PBMCs; the material itself was cDNA or gDNA.

Here immunoSEQ multiplex PCR was the method, and the copy in TCRdb shows in-frame clones only, minus some. The table lists around 120,000 clones, roughly nine tenths of them singletons. CDR1 MNHNY and CDR2 SVGAGI come from the germline V gene (reference sequence). This CDR3 comprises 14 residues. The V end lost 2 bases, the J end lost 4 bases, and 8 bases lay between the germline ends. The sequencing sample was made of peripheral blood. V gene TRBV6-6 combines with J gene TRBJ2-2; D is unresolved. This TCR was recovered from a man aged 70-80 years who had recovered from COVID-19. In DNA form, the CDR3 reads TGTGCCAGCAGTTACATAGCTAGCACCGGGGAGCTGTTTTTT. Amino acid sequence: CASSYIASTGELFF.